The 9 T cell receptor beta chains given below trace back to one sample, sequenced in a study of blood T cell repertoires in COVID-19. Measured with immunoSEQ multiplex PCR; TCRdb has only the in-frame clones, and not every one. Here the sample spans 150,000 to 200,000 clones, roughly 88% being singletons. Material: peripheral blood. Source of these receptors: a woman aged 25 to 45 with acute or convalescent COVID-19.

The chain combines TRBV10-1 with TRBJ1-1; D is unclear. Trimming took off 6 bases at V and 11 bases at J, with 7 bases between the two ends. Per germline, CDR1 WNHNN and CDR2 SYGVQD (reference sequence). This CDR3 spans 9 amino acids. The CDR3 DNA reads as TGCGCCAGCAGGCGGTTCGCTTTCTTT. This gives the protein CASRRFAFF.

The chain carries TRBV6-5 and TRBJ2-7; 8 bases align to TRBD2. The CDR3 is 14 residues long. Germline CDR1 MNHEY, CDR2 SVGAGI. Trimming removed 8 bases from V and 4 bases from J; junction bases left unmatched: 10. The CDR3 DNA follows: TGTGCCAGCGGCGAGGGACTAGGAGGGTACGAGCAGTACTTC. This codes for CASGEGLGGYEQYF.

This clone appeared a few times. This sequence joins TRBV28 and TRBJ1-1, with D possibly TRBD1 on 6 matching bases. V dropped 5 bases and J dropped 0 bases, with 13 bases sitting between them. The CDR3 is made up of 15 amino acids. CDR1 and CDR2 (germline): MDHEN, SYDVKM. The CDR3 loop is CASSHRVRVNTEAFF. The CDR3 DNA sequence: TGTGCCAGCAGTCACAGGGTAAGAGTGAACACTGAAGCTTTCTTT.

The chain is built from TRBV18 and TRBJ2-7; TRBD2 might be the D (5 bases). Deletions cut 3 bases from V and 3 bases from J, with 9 bases between. CDR1 and CDR2 from the germline V gene are KGHSH and LQKENI. This CDR3 spans 13 amino acids. CDR3 sequence: CASSPGVHYEQYF. The CDR3 region has the DNA TGTGCCAGCTCACCCGGGGTCCACTACGAGCAGTACTTC.

The chain employs TRBV5-1 and TRBJ2-1; D gene ambiguous. V dropped 2 bases and J dropped 0 bases, with 6 bases sitting between them. The CDR3 runs to 14 residues. Germline values: CDR1 SGHRS, CDR2 YFSETQ. Here the CDR3 DNA reads TGCGCCAGCAGCTTATGGAGCTCCTACAATGAGCAGTTCTTC. Amino acids: CASSLWSSYNEQFF.

This clone occurred once. The J gene is TRBJ2-7, the V gene TRBV13; 12 bases are shared with TRBD1. Per the germline V gene, CDR1 is PRHDT and CDR2 is FYEKMQ (reference sequence). The CDR3 is made up of 14 amino acids. J was trimmed by 7 bases and V by 5 bases; bases with no gene match: 6. In DNA form, the CDR3 reads TGTGCCAGCAGCCAGGGACAGGGGGCGGTGGAGCAGTACTTC. It codes for CASSQGQGAVEQYF.

This chain links TRBV6-5 with TRBJ1-1; D gene unclear. Germline V gives CDR1 MNHEY, CDR2 SVGAGI. The CDR3 is 13 residues long. With 7 bases removed from V and 7 bases from J, the gap between germline ends came to 16 bases. The CDR3 spells CASTTMGGVEAFF. CDR3 in DNA: TGTGCCAGCACCACCATGGGAGGCGTTGAAGCTTTCTTT.

The J gene is TRBJ1-1, the V gene TRBV27; D possibly corresponds to TRBD1 (5 bases). The CDR3 covers 15 residues. The germline V and J ends were trimmed by 2 bases and 1 base, with 11 bases remaining between them. The germline V gene encodes CDR1 MNHEY and CDR2 SMNVEV (reference sequence). CDR3: CASSLQVGGNTEAFF. CDR3 DNA: TGTGCCAGCAGTTTACAGGTGGGGGGGAACACTGAAGCTTTCTTT.

The genes are TRBV20-1 and TRBJ2-1, with D maybe TRBD2 (6 bases). The V gene's germline CDR1 is DFQATT and CDR2 SNEGSKA (reference sequence). V was shortened by 3 bases and J by 7 bases, with 22 bases between the two germline ends. CDR3 length: 16 residues. CDR3 sequence reads: CSASDRRAGRLNEQFF. CDR3 coding DNA: TGCAGTGCTAGTGACCGGAGGGCGGGGCGCCTAAATGAGCAGTTCTTC.